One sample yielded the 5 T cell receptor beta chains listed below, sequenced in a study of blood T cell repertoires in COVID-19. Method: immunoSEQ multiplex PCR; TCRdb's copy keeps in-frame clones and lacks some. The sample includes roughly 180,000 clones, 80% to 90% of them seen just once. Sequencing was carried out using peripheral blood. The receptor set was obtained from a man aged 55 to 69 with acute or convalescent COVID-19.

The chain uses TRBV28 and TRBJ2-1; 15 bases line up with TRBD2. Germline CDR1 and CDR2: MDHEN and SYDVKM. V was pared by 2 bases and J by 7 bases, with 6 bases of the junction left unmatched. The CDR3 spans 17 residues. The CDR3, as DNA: TGTGCCAGCAGTTTAGTCGCAGGGACTAGCGGGAGGAATGAGCAGTTCTTC. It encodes CASSLVAGTSGRNEQFF.

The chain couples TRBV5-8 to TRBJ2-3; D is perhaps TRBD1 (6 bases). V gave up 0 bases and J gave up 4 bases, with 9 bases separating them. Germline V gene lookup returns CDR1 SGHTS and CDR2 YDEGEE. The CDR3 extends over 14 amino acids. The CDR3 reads CASSLATGSDTQYF. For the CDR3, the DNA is TGTGCCAGCAGCTTGGCTACAGGGTCAGATACGCAGTATTTT.

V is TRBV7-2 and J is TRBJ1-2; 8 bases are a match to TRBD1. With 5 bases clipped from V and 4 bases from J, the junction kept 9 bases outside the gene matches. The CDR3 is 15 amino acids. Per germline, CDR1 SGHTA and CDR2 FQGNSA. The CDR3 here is CASSGPGTGIYGYTF. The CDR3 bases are TGTGCCAGCAGCGGCCCCGGGACAGGCATCTATGGCTACACCTTC. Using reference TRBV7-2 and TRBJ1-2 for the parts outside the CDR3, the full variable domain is GAGVSQSPSNKVTEKGKDVELRCDPISGHTALYWYRQSLGQGLEFLIYFQGNSAPDKSGLPSDRFSAERTGGSVSTLTIQRTQQEDSAVYLCASSGPGTGIYGYTFGSGTRLTVV.

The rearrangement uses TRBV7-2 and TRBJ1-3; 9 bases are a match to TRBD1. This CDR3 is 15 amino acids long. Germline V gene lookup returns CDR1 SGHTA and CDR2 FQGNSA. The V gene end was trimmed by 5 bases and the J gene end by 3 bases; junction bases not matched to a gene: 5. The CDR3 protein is CASSPQGAFGNTIYF. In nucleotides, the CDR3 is TGTGCCAGCAGCCCACAGGGGGCTTTTGGAAACACCATATATTTT.

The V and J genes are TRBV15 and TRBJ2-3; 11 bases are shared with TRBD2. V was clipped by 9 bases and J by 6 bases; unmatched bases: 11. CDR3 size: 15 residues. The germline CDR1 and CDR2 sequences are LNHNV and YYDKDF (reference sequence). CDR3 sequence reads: CATGPGLAARDTQYF. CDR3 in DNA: TGTGCCACGGGCCCGGGACTAGCGGCCCGGGATACGCAGTATTTT.